This T cell receptor (beta chain) is from a study of blood T cell repertoires in COVID-19. Study-level information: PBMCs, B-cell-depleted T cells, or T cells were the source of the cDNA or gDNA that made up the material.

Germline CDR1 is KGHSH and CDR2 is LQKENI. V lost 4 bases and J lost 7, with 16 bases in between. CDR3 length equals 14 residues. Sequenced by immunoSEQ multiplex PCR; TCRdb stores in-frame clones only, minus some. Here the sample spans about 250,000 clones, about 89% being singletons. V usage is TRBV18 and J usage is TRBJ1-1; D unclear. This clonotype originated in a woman aged 60-75 years who had recovered from COVID-19. The sample consisted of peripheral blood. This CDR3 is CASSQNADINEAFF. In DNA form, the CDR3 reads TGTGCCAGCTCACAGAACGCGGATATAAATGAAGCTTTCTTT.